The 20 T cell receptor beta chains below all came from one sample that was sequenced in a study of technical replicates of blood from a few donors. Sequenced by immunoSEQ multiplex PCR; TCRdb stores in-frame clones only, minus some. The table has tens of thousands of clones, 96% seen once. The specimen was T cells isolated from PBMCs. Receptors originate from a human donor in good health.

V gene TRBV7-9 combines with J gene TRBJ2-3, with D uncertain. The CDR3 spans 14 residues. Trimming took off 5 bases at V and 4 bases at J, with 13 bases between the two ends. Per germline, CDR1 SEHNR and CDR2 FQNEAQ (reference sequence). The chain's CDR3 is CASSPRPTPDTQYF. The DNA for the CDR3 is TGTGCCAGCAGCCCACGCCCAACACCAGATACGCAGTATTTT.

The V gene is TRBV19, the J gene TRBJ1-1; D remains unclear. The V gene lost 5 bases and the J gene lost 0 bases, with 10 bases spanning the gap. Germline loops: CDR1 LNHDA, CDR2 SQIVND (reference sequence). The CDR3 loop spans 14 amino acids. CDR3 in DNA: TGTGCCAGTAGTCGGGGATCCATGAACACTGAAGCTTTCTTT. This gives the protein CASSRGSMNTEAFF.

This clone was counted a single time. This chain uses TRBV7-2 with TRBJ1-2; TRBD1 aligns across 7 bases. From germline, CDR1 is SGHTA and CDR2 FQGNSA. This CDR3 contains 15 residues. Trimming cost V 5 bases and J 1 base; bases outside gene matches: 7. CDR3 loop: CASSTSGTDNYGYTF. As DNA, the CDR3 is TGTGCCAGCAGCACTTCCGGGACAGATAACTATGGCTACACCTTC.

The chain employs TRBV18 and TRBJ1-2; the D is unclear. V gave up 0 bases and J gave up 2 bases, with 10 bases separating them. Germline-derived CDR1 and CDR2 are KGHSH and LQKENI. The CDR3 consists of 15 residues. CDR3 in amino acids: CASSPPAGKNYGYTF. CDR3 DNA sequence: TGTGCCAGCTCACCACCGGCGGGGAAGAACTATGGCTACACCTTC.

The CDR3 reads CASSLGDTASYEQYF. DNA for the CDR3: TGTGCCAGCAGCTTGGGAGACACAGCCTCCTACGAGCAGTACTTC. V usage is TRBV5-4 and J usage is TRBJ2-7, with D unresolved. The V gene lost 0 bases and the J gene lost 0 bases, with 10 bases spanning the gap. CDR3 length: 15 residues. Germline CDR1 is SGHNT and CDR2 is YYREEE (reference sequence).

V gene TRBV18 combines with J gene TRBJ2-7; TRBD2 is a possible D gene (5 bases). The CDR3 spans 15 residues. V shed 3 bases and J shed 3 bases, with 15 bases lying between them. The germline gives CDR1 KGHSH, CDR2 LQKENI. In DNA form, the CDR3 reads TGTGCCAGCTCACCCTTAACTCGGACTGGCTACGAGCAGTACTTC. Translating gives CASSPLTRTGYEQYF.

A remark on this clone: At one end the junction does not follow the germline gene, possibly because of a read error. The CDR3 is CASSPRVGLETQYF. The CDR3 DNA reads TGTGCTAGCAGCCCTAGGGTGGGGCTGGAGACCCAGTACTTC. The chain uses TRBV7-7 and TRBJ2-5, with D perhaps matching TRBD1 (5 bases). This CDR3 is 14 amino acids long. CDR1 is SSHAT and CDR2 is FNYEAQ in the germline V gene (reference sequence).

The CDR3 nucleotides are TGCGCCAGCAGCCAAAGGGGCCTGGATAATGAAAAACTGTTTTTT. Its protein is CASSQRGLDNEKLFF. The chain combines TRBV4-3 with TRBJ1-4, with D possibly being TRBD1 (5 bases). CDR3 size: 15 residues. V lost 2 bases and J lost 4, with 11 bases in between. Germline CDR1 and CDR2: LGHNA and YSLEER.

This sequence joins TRBV28 and TRBJ1-4; 7 nucleotides align to TRBD1. Germline V gene lookup returns CDR1 MDHEN and CDR2 SYDVKM. The CDR3 runs 16 residues. The V and J ends lost 6 bases and 1 base, in that order; junction bases with no gene match: 8. The CDR3 region is CASRNTGVRTNEKLFF. CDR3 DNA: TGTGCCAGCAGGAACACAGGGGTAAGAACTAATGAAAAACTGTTTTTT.

The CDR3 reads CASSATGTVGTEAFF. The CDR3 nucleotides read TGTGCCAGCAGCGCGACGGGGACAGTCGGAACTGAAGCTTTCTTT. The chain couples TRBV9 to TRBJ1-1; the match to TRBD1 covers 7 bases. This CDR3 spans 15 amino acids. J lost 5 bases, V lost 3 bases, and 10 bases had no gene match. Germline V gene sequence: CDR1 SGDLS, CDR2 YYNGEE.

This sequence joins TRBV6-6 and TRBJ2-2; 10 nucleotides agree with TRBD2. The germline CDR1 and CDR2 sequences are MNHNY and SVGAGI (reference sequence). The CDR3 is 16 amino acids. J gave up 3 bases and V 0 bases, and 1 base lay outside the gene matches. The CDR3 DNA reads TGTGCCAGCAGTTACTCCCTAGCGGGAGACACCGGGGAGCTGTTTTTT. Protein sequence: CASSYSLAGDTGELFF.

The chain joins TRBV12-5 to TRBJ2-2; D may be TRBD2 (5 bases). The germline V gene has CDR1 LGHNT and CDR2 FRNRAP. This CDR3 has 15 residues. V was pared by 6 bases and J by 0 bases, with 11 bases between. In nucleotides, the CDR3 is TGTGCTAGTGGCGCGGACTGGACGAACACCGGGGAGCTGTTTTTT. It codes for CASGADWTNTGELFF.

The V gene is TRBV18, the J gene TRBJ2-7, with D perhaps matching TRBD2 (6 bases). The CDR3 length is 14 residues. Germline assignment: CDR1 KGHSH and CDR2 LQKENI. V shed 6 bases and J shed 2 bases, with 14 bases lying between them. CDR3 DNA: TGTGCCAGCTCGGAGGAGGCGGGGACCTACGAGCAGTACTTC. Amino acid sequence: CASSEEAGTYEQYF.

The chain uses TRBV7-2 and TRBJ2-5; the match to TRBD2 covers 8 bases. CDR3 length equals 15 residues. Germline trimming cut 4 bases from V and 1 base from J; bases unmatched to any gene: 5. CDR1 is SGHTA, CDR2 FQGNSA, per germline. The CDR3 nucleotides are TGTGCCAGCAGCTCCACAGGACTAGCCCAAGAGACCCAGTACTTC. It codes for CASSSTGLAQETQYF. Full variable domain (missing parts from reference TRBV7-2 and TRBJ2-5): GAGVSQSPSNKVTEKGKDVELRCDPISGHTALYWYRQSLGQGLEFLIYFQGNSAPDKSGLPSDRFSAERTGGSVSTLTIQRTQQEDSAVYLCASSSTGLAQETQYFGPGTRLLVL.

As DNA, the CDR3 is TGTGCCAGCAGTGCGAGAAACGAGCAGTACTTC. It specifies CASSARNEQYF. The gene calls are TRBV25-1 and TRBJ2-7; the D is unclear. The CDR3 has 11 residues. V was trimmed by 4 bases and J by 5 bases, leaving 6 bases between them. CDR1 and CDR2 from the germline V gene are MGHDK and SYGVNS.

DNA of the CDR3: TGTGCCAGCAGTCAACTAGCTGTCTCTGAGCAGTTCTTC. Translation gives CASSQLAVSEQFF. The chain has TRBV28 and TRBJ2-1; D might be TRBD2 (6 bases). In germline, CDR1 is MDHEN, CDR2 SYDVKM. Trimming took 5 bases from V and 9 from J, leaving 14 bases between them. This CDR3 has 13 amino acids. The whole variable domain, filled in from reference TRBV28 and TRBJ2-1, reads DVKVTQSSRYLVKRTGEKVFLECVQDMDHENMFWYRQDPGLGLRLIYFSYDVKMKEKGDIPEGYSVSREKKERFSLILESASTNQTSMYLCASSQLAVSEQFFGPGTRLTVL.

The CDR3 bases are TGTGCCAGCATTACAGTCCCTAATGAAAAACTGTTTTTT. Translation gives CASITVPNEKLFF. The chain links TRBV2 to TRBJ1-4; D call uncertain. The V end lost 7 bases, the J end lost 3 bases, and 9 bases lay between the germline ends. Looked up from germline, CDR1 is SNHLY and CDR2 is FYNNEI. The CDR3 is made up of 13 amino acids.

This chain uses TRBV5-4 with TRBJ2-3, with 8 positions matching TRBD1. Germline V CDR1 and CDR2: SGHNT, YYREEE (reference sequence). V shed 5 bases, J shed 1 base, and the junction held 3 bases outside the gene matches. The CDR3 has 14 amino acids. CDR3 coding DNA: TGTGCCAGCAGATCGGGACAGGGCACAGATACGCAGTATTTT. Protein sequence: CASRSGQGTDTQYF.

The V and J genes are TRBV27 and TRBJ2-7; D gene uncertain. In germline, CDR1 is MNHEY, CDR2 SMNVEV (reference sequence). V was pared by 1 base and J by 1 base, with 5 bases between. CDR3 length: 13 amino acids. CDR3 region: CASSLYRSYEQYF. In DNA, the CDR3 is TGTGCCAGCAGTTTATATCGTTCCTACGAGCAGTACTTC.

J is TRBJ2-7 and V is TRBV19; 11 bases line up with TRBD2. Germline V gives CDR1 LNHDA, CDR2 SQIVND (reference sequence). V lost 8 bases and J lost 5; bases outside the gene matches: 11. The CDR3 is 15 residues long. The chain's CDR3 is CASGSLAGVGHEQYF. The DNA for the CDR3 is TGTGCCAGTGGTTCACTAGCGGGAGTAGGTCACGAGCAGTACTTC.